Listed below are T cell receptor beta chains from one sample, sequenced in a study of T cells in Graves' hyperthyroidism and ophthalmopathy. TCRdb redid the calling of the multiplex PCR reads with MiXCR, one entry per CDR3 protein. This sample has a few hundred thousand distinct CDR3 sequences, with about 16% found just once. Sequenced input: blood. These receptors originate from a man in his forties or fifties with Graves' hyperthyroidism. The CDR3 runs from the conserved cysteine through the conserved F or W. D genes are given only for firm matches. A clone size is listed for some rows: how often the clone was seen (once, few, many), or a class if it is expanded.

CDR3 DNA	CDR3 protein	clone size	D gene	V gene	J gene
TGTGCCAGCAGTGGGAGGACTGAAGCTTTCTTT	CASSGRTEAFF	NA	NA	TRBV25-1	TRBJ1-1
TGCAGTGCTACCGACAGGGGGCCGAGCTCCTACGAGCAGTACTTC	CSATDRGPSSYEQYF	few	TRBD1	TRBV20-1	TRBJ2-7
TGTGCTAGCAGCTTAGCAGGGACAGCCCAAGAGACCCAGTACTTC	CASSLAGTAQETQYF	many	TRBD1	TRBV7-7	TRBJ2-5
TGTGCCACCAGCAGAGATAGGGGCAGTTCTAACTATGGCTACACCTTC	CATSRDRGSSNYGYTF	few	NA	TRBV15	TRBJ1-2
TGTGCCAGCAGCTTGATGACGGCTGAAGCTTTCTTT	CASSLMTAEAFF	many	NA	TRBV5-5	TRBJ1-1
TGTGCCAGCAGCTTAGGGGGACCAGGGGCAAACATTCAGTACTTC	CASSLGGPGANIQYF	many	NA	TRBV7-3	TRBJ2-4
TGTGCCAGCAGTTCAACAGGGAACTATGGCTACACCTTC	CASSSTGNYGYTF	many	NA	TRBV7-9	TRBJ1-2
TGTGCCAGCAGCGGGGGGACAGGGCCCTCCTACGAGCAGTACTTC	CASSGGTGPSYEQYF	NA	TRBD1	TRBV9	TRBJ2-7
TGTGCCAGCACCGCGGACTATGGCTACACCTTC	CASTADYGYTF	many	NA	TRBV6-1	TRBJ1-2
TGCAGTGCTAGTGACCGAGGAAACACCATATATTTT	CSASDRGNTIYF	many	NA	TRBV20-1	TRBJ1-3
TGTGCCAGCAGCCAGATAGCGGGGGGGCCACACAATGAGCAGTTCTTC	CASSQIAGGPHNEQFF	many	TRBD2	TRBV7-2	TRBJ2-1
TGTGCCAGCAGTTACTCACGTACAGATCGGGGGCAGGGAGCTTTCTTT	CASSYSRTDRGQGAFF	many	NA	TRBV6-6	TRBJ1-1
TGTGCCAGCAGCTTTTACAGGGAAGGCTACACCTTC	CASSFYREGYTF	many	NA	TRBV7-2	TRBJ1-2
TGCAGTGCTAGAGGGAACACCTTTACCACCGGGGAGCTGTTTTTT	CSARGNTFTTGELFF	NA	NA	TRBV20-1	TRBJ2-2
TGCAGTGCTGGGAGACAGAGCTCCTACAATGAGCAGTTCTTC	CSAGRQSSYNEQFF	NA	NA	TRBV20-1	TRBJ2-1
TGTGCCAGTAGTATGGCTGGACCCGGGGAGCTGTTTTTT	CASSMAGPGELFF	few	NA	TRBV19	TRBJ2-2
TGTGCCAGCAGCCAAGATTTAGGATACCGAGCTTTCTTT	CASSQDLGYRAFF	NA	NA	TRBV4-2	TRBJ1-1
TGCAGTGCTAGAGACTTTAGGGAAGTTATGGGCTACACCTTC	CSARDFREVMGYTF	NA	NA	TRBV20-1	TRBJ1-2
TGTGCCAGCAGCCCCGGCGGACTCACCTACACCGGGGAGCTGTTTTTT	CASSPGGLTYTGELFF	many	NA	TRBV6-1	TRBJ2-2
TGTGCCAGCAGCTCGGACATTACAAATTACAATGAGCAGTTCTTC	CASSSDITNYNEQFF	few	NA	TRBV5-6	TRBJ2-1
TGCGCCAGCAGCCAAGATCGAGGGGCGGAGACCCAGTACTTC	CASSQDRGAETQYF	NA	NA	TRBV4-1	TRBJ2-5
TGTGCCAGCACTCGATCGACAGGCCTCCTAGAGGAGCAGTACTTC	CASTRSTGLLEEQYF	few	NA	TRBV2	TRBJ2-7
TGTGCCAGCTCAACACAGGGGAACGAGCAGTACTTC	CASSTQGNEQYF	many	TRBD1	TRBV18	TRBJ2-7
TGTGCCATCAGTGAAGGGACAGAGAACACTGAAGCTTTCTTT	CAISEGTENTEAFF	many	TRBD1	TRBV10-3	TRBJ1-1
TGCGCCAGCAGCTTGGATCAGGTCGACACCGGGGAGCTGTTTTTT	CASSLDQVDTGELFF	many	NA	TRBV5-1	TRBJ2-2
TGCGCCAGCAGCCACCAGAGCAATGAGCAGTTCTTC	CASSHQSNEQFF	NA	NA	TRBV4-3	TRBJ2-1
TGTGCCAGCAGTACCTCGAACCCTCAAGTATACACCTTC	CASSTSNPQVYTF	many	NA	TRBV2	TRBJ1-2
TGTGCCAGCAGTTTTTCCCCGGGGACAGGTGAAGCTTTCTTT	CASSFSPGTGEAFF	many	TRBD1	TRBV12-3/TRBV12-4	TRBJ1-1
TGTGCCAGCACCCTGACAGCATCCTACAATGAGCAGTTCTTC	CASTLTASYNEQFF	many	NA	TRBV11-2	TRBJ2-1
TGTGCCAGCAGTGAAGGGGGGCTGGAACGGGGGGGAGATACGCAGTATTTT	CASSEGGLERGGDTQYF	many	TRBD2	TRBV6-1	TRBJ2-3
TGTGCCAGCAGCTTAGTATCCGTGTCTGAAGCTTTCTTT	CASSLVSVSEAFF	many	NA	TRBV7-2	TRBJ1-1
TGCAGTGCTAGAGATCCAAGGCAGGGGCTCGGGGCGAACACTGAAGCTTTCTTT	CSARDPRQGLGANTEAFF	NA	NA	TRBV20-1	TRBJ1-1
TGTGCCAGCAGTTTAAGCCTAGGGCAGGCAGATACGCAGTATTTT	CASSLSLGQADTQYF	NA	NA	TRBV6-2/TRBV6-3	TRBJ2-3
TGTGCCAGCAGCTTATCGGGGGGCCATGAGCAGTTCTTC	CASSLSGGHEQFF	many	NA	TRBV11-1	TRBJ2-1
TGTGCCAGCAGCTTAGATTTCGGCAGGAAGGAGCAGTACTTC	CASSLDFGRKEQYF	NA	NA	TRBV7-2	TRBJ2-7
TGTGCCAGCAGTTTTTTTTTTTTTTTTTGTCGGGGTGGGTCTTCCCGGTATCAGCCCCAGCATTTT	CASSFFFFFCRGGSSRYQPQHF	NA	NA	TRBV12-3/TRBV12-4	TRBJ1-5
TGTGCCAGCATGGGGGTACAGCAGAACTACGAGCAGTACTTC	CASMGVQQNYEQYF	many	NA	TRBV2	TRBJ2-7
TGTGCCAGCAGCTTTGGACTAGCGGGGGGGGCGGGTACGCAGTATTTT	CASSFGLAGGAGTQYF	many	TRBD2	TRBV7-2	TRBJ2-3
TGTGCCAGCAGTTACTCGCTAATACTAGCGGGGGGACCGGGGGATACGCAGTATTTT	CASSYSLILAGGPGDTQYF	NA	TRBD2	TRBV6-2/TRBV6-3	TRBJ2-3
TGTGCCAGCAGCCCGAGCGGAACAACACAAAACATTCAGTACTTC	CASSPSGTTQNIQYF	many	NA	TRBV9	TRBJ2-4
TGTGCCAGCAGCTCAGTCGCGACCGATACGCAGTATTTT	CASSSVATDTQYF	NA	NA	TRBV7-7	TRBJ2-3
TGTGCCAGCGCCGGGGCAGGGAGCACAGATACGCAGTATTTT	CASAGAGSTDTQYF	many	NA	TRBV18	TRBJ2-3
TGTGCCAGCAGCTTACCCCACCGGGGTGAGGTGTATAATTCACCCCTCCACTTT	CASSLPHRGEVYNSPLHF	NA	NA	TRBV7-3	TRBJ1-6
TGCAGTGCCGCCACTAGCGGGGGGGAAGAGACCCAGTACTTC	CSAATSGGEETQYF	many	TRBD2	TRBV20-1	TRBJ2-5
TGCAGTGCTATCCACGCTCAGTTAGATTCACCCCTCCACTTT	CSAIHAQLDSPLHF	NA	NA	TRBV20-1	TRBJ1-6
TGTGCCAGCAGTTGGCGGAGGGGGGAGCAGTTCTTC	CASSWRRGEQFF	many	NA	TRBV27	TRBJ2-1
TGTGCCTGGAGTGTTCTAGCGGGACCAGGGAACAATGAGCAGTTCTTC	CAWSVLAGPGNNEQFF	few	TRBD2	TRBV30	TRBJ2-1
TGTGCCAGCAGCGGCTCCGGACTCCCTACCGGAGAGCAGTTCTTC	CASSGSGLPTGEQFF	many	NA	TRBV11-2	TRBJ2-1
TGTGCCTGGAGTCCCTCCCACAATGAGCAGTTCTTC	CAWSPSHNEQFF	many	NA	TRBV30	TRBJ2-1
TGCAGTGCTAGAGAAGGGCCTAATGGCTACACCTTC	CSAREGPNGYTF	many	NA	TRBV20-1	TRBJ1-2